A selection of T cell receptor beta chains follows, all from one sample in a study of human T cells and chemical hapten exposure. One entry per CDR3 protein results from TCRdb running MiXCR on the RACE reads. The sample consists of 150,000 to 200,000 distinct CDR3 sequences, about 30% of them appearing once. This sample comprised whole blood, obtained in connection with sensitization to the hapten diphenylcyclopropenone (DPC). These receptors were collected from a woman between 18 and 30 years old with alopecia areata. Some clones in this sample may be carry-over from other donors' samples. Both conserved end residues are part of each CDR3. A D gene is named only where the DNA matches it firmly. Clone size, where shown, is once, few, many, or a class for clones that have expanded.

TRBJ2-7,13,TRBV4-2,few,.,TGTGCCAGCAGCCACGGGGGTTCCTACGAGCAGTACTTC,CASSHGGSYEQYF
TRBJ1-4,17,TRBV27,few,.,TGTGCCAGCAGTTTATCGAGTGGTGACAGCCCTAATGAAAAACTGTTTTTT,CASSLSSGDSPNEKLFF
TRBJ1-4,13,TRBV21-1,few,.,TGTGCCAGCAGCTTGACGGATAGAGAAAAACTGTTTTTT,CASSLTDREKLFF
TRBJ2-3,17,TRBV7-6,few,TRBD2,TGTGCCAGCAGCTTAGCGTCCGGCGGGGGGCACCCATCTACGCAGTATTTT,CASSLASGGGHPSTQYF
TRBJ1-1,13,TRBV27,few,.,TGTGCCAGCAGGATCGGGAAGGGCACTGAAGCTTTCTTT,CASRIGKGTEAFF
TRBJ2-5,14,TRBV7-7,few,.,TGTGCCAGCAGCTTAACGGGGGGCCCAGAGACCCAGTACTTC,CASSLTGGPETQYF
TRBJ2-3,14,TRBV20-1,once,TRBD2,TGCAGTGCTATAGCGGGAGTCGGTACAGATACGCAGTATTTT,CSAIAGVGTDTQYF
TRBJ2-1,10,TRBV20-1,.,.,TGCAGTGCCCAGGTTCATGAGCAGTTCTTC,CSAQVHEQFF
TRBJ2-7,13,TRBV12-3/TRBV12-4,.,.,TGTGCCAGCAGTATAGACAGATCCTACGAGCAGTACTTC,CASSIDRSYEQYF
TRBJ2-5,13,TRBV2,.,TRBD2,TGTGCCAGCAGTGGGGGACTAAAAGAGACCCAGTACTTC,CASSGGLKETQYF
TRBJ1-2,14,TRBV4-1,.,.,TGCGCCAGCAGCCCTAGACAGTGGGTCGGTGGCTACACCTTC,CASSPRQWVGGYTF
TRBJ2-1,13,TRBV29-1,many,.,TGCAGCGTCGAACGGAGTTCGCACAATGAGCAGTTCTTC,CSVERSSHNEQFF
TRBJ2-7,14,TRBV29-1,.,.,TGCAGCGTTGAATTGCGGGGCGGGGACTACGAGCAGTACTTC,CSVELRGGDYEQYF
TRBJ1-4,15,TRBV6-5,.,TRBD1,TGTGCCAGCAGTTACTCCGGGACAGGGGGTGAAAAACTGTTTTTT,CASSYSGTGGEKLFF
TRBJ1-2,13,TRBV9,many,.,TGTGCCAGCAGCGTAGGAGGAGACTATGGCTACACCTTC,CASSVGGDYGYTF
TRBJ2-1,16,TRBV5-6,.,.,TGTGCCAGCAGCTTTCGTTCAAAGAGTCCGATCAATGAGCAGTTCTTC,CASSFRSKSPINEQFF
TRBJ1-1,16,TRBV12-3/TRBV12-4,.,.,TGTGCCAGCAGTTTAAGAGTGGCGGGTTCGGGCACTGAAGCTTTCTTT,CASSLRVAGSGTEAFF
TRBJ2-6,16,TRBV6-6,.,.,TGTGCCAGCAGTGTGGGCCAGATCTCTGGGGCCAACGTCCTGACTTTC,CASSVGQISGANVLTF
TRBJ2-7,13,TRBV4-3,.,TRBD1,TGCGCCAGCAGCCGGGACAGGGGTCACGAGCAGTACTTC,CASSRDRGHEQYF
TRBJ2-7,12,TRBV14,few,.,TGTGCCAGCAGCCAAGCCTTCTACGAGCAGTACTTC,CASSQAFYEQYF
TRBJ1-1,11,TRBV4-3,few,TRBD1,TGTGCCAGCAGCCCGGGACAGCAAGCTTTCTTT,CASSPGQQAFF
TRBJ1-6,15,TRBV6-5,few,TRBD1,TGTGCCAGCAGTTACTTGGGGACAGGGAATTCACCCCTCCACTTT,CASSYLGTGNSPLHF